This entry lists 7 T cell receptor beta chains sequenced from one sample in a study of immune cell composition in non-small cell lung cancer. Some clones are missing from TCRdb's copy, which holds only in-frame ones; the method was immunoSEQ multiplex PCR. Among over 2,500 clones, roughly 80% were seen once, and the ten largest hold 15% to 20%. Sequencing input: lung tumor tissue. The receptor set was obtained from a human donor with non-small cell lung cancer.

Regarding this clone: An end of the junction does not agree with germline; a read error may underlie this. This chain uses TRBV19 with TRBJ2-2, with a weak D call TRBD1 (7 bases). This CDR3 region has 20 residues. Germline CDR1 reads LNHDA; CDR2 reads SQIVND (reference sequence). CDR3 sequence (DNA): TGTGCCAGTAGTATTATCCACCTCGCGGGACAGAAGAAAGAACACCGGGGAGCTGTTTTT. Translating gives CASSIIHLAGQKKEHRGAVF.

The chain is built from TRBV5-1 and TRBJ2-7; 7 bases map to TRBD1. The germline V gene has CDR1 SGHRS and CDR2 YFSETQ. The CDR3 contains 14 residues. V lost 3 bases, J lost 2 bases, and 5 bases stayed unmatched. Here the CDR3 DNA reads TGCGCCAGCAGCTCGGACAGGAGTCCCTACGAGCAGTACTTC. This translates into CASSSDRSPYEQYF. Using reference TRBV5-1 and TRBJ2-7 for the parts outside the CDR3, the full variable domain is KAGVTQTPRYLIKTRGQQVTLSCSPISGHRSVSWYQQTPGQGLQFLFEYFSETQRNKGNFPGRFSGRQFSNSRSEMNVSTLELGDSALYLCASSSDRSPYEQYFGPGTRLTVT.

This chain connects TRBV5-4 to TRBJ2-5; TRBD2 aligns across 8 bases. With 4 bases clipped from V and 5 bases from J, the junction kept 4 bases outside the gene matches. Per germline, CDR1 SGHNT and CDR2 YYREEE (reference sequence). This CDR3 is built from 13 residues. The CDR3, as DNA: TGTGCCAGCAGCCAGAGCGGGAGTGAGACCCAGTACTTC. Translation gives CASSQSGSETQYF.

The rearrangement links TRBV13 to TRBJ2-1, with TRBD2 matching 9 bases. The CDR3 is 16 amino acids. The V segment lost 5 bases and the J segment 7 bases; nucleotides outside the gene matches: 12. CDR1 and CDR2 (germline): PRHDT, FYEKMQ (reference sequence). The CDR3 region is CASSALGGRAGNEQFF. The CDR3 nucleotides read TGTGCCAGCAGCGCCTTGGGCGGGAGGGCTGGGAATGAGCAGTTCTTC.

This clone was seen a handful of times. This rearrangement joins TRBV27 to TRBJ2-7, with D possibly TRBD2 on 6 matching bases. Trimming removed 5 bases from V and 5 bases from J, with 19 bases in between. Germline CDR1 reads MNHEY; CDR2 reads SMNVEV (reference sequence). The CDR3 consists of 15 residues. This CDR3 is CASSGQRGSENEQYF. The CDR3 region has the DNA TGTGCCAGCAGTGGTCAACGGGGGAGTGAAAACGAGCAGTACTTC.

This clone has just one count. The genes are TRBV19 and TRBJ1-2, with D perhaps TRBD1 (5 bases). The CDR3 is 13 residues long. Trimming took 6 bases from V and 4 from J, leaving 12 bases between them. Germline lookup yields CDR1 LNHDA and CDR2 SQIVND (reference sequence). CDR3 sequence: CASREGKAYGYTF. Written as DNA, the CDR3 is TGTGCCAGTAGGGAGGGGAAAGCCTATGGCTACACCTTC.

The J gene is TRBJ2-5, the V gene TRBV10-3, with TRBD2 matching over 8 bases. The CDR3 is 15 amino acids. V lost 5 bases to trimming and J lost 4 bases; unmatched junction nucleotides: 9. Germline V gene lookup returns CDR1 ENHRY and CDR2 SYGVKD. The CDR3 reads CAISSKQRESETQYF. As DNA, the CDR3 is TGTGCCATCAGTTCAAAGCAGCGGGAGTCAGAGACCCAGTACTTC.